This entry describes one TCR beta chain. This sample is drawn from a study of blood T cell repertoires in COVID-19. Whole-study context: The analysed material was cDNA or gDNA that came from T cells, B-cell-depleted T cells, or PBMCs.

This CDR3 is 14 amino acids long. The germline V gene has CDR1 SGHDN and CDR2 FVKESK. V was shortened by 0 bases and J by 6 bases, with 6 bases between the two germline ends. Per the authors' pipeline: Estimates of nucleated cell counts were drawn from the amplification of reference gene primers. Repertoires were generated with immunoSEQ multiplex PCR, while TCRdb's copy carries only in-frame clones and drops some. V and J calls and clone size are those listed in that table; D and trimming were worked out from the DNA. The data hold a few hundred thousand clones, with less than 90% observed a single time.

The V call is TRBV14, the J call TRBJ1-6; D gene uncertain. The source of this sequence is a man between 70 and 80 years old with acute or convalescent COVID-19. Sequencing was performed on peripheral blood. Here the CDR3 reads CASSQEHLNSPLHF. CDR3 bases: TGTGCCAGCAGCCAAGAACACCTTAATTCACCCCTCCACTTT.